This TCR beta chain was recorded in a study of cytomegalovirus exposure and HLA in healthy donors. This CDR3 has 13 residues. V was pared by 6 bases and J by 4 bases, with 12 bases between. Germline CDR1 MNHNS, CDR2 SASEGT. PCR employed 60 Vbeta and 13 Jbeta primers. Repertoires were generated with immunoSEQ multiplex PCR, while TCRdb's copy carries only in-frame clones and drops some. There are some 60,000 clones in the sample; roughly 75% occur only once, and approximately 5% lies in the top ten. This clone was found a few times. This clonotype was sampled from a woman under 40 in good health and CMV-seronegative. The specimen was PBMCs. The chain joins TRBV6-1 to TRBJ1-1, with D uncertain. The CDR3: CASRGRRGTEAFF. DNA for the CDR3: TGTGCCAGCAGGGGGAGACGGGGCACTGAAGCTTTCTTT.